The 26 T cell receptor beta chains reported below all come from one sample, sequenced in a study of T-cell reconstitution after alpha-beta-depleted transplantation in children. Unique molecular identifiers were incorporated when the TCRbeta library was constructed. One entry per CDR3 protein results from TCRdb running MiXCR on the PCR reads. The table has hundreds of thousands of distinct CDR3 sequences, approximately 15% seen once; the top ten hold about 1.1%. This sample comprised PBMCs from the stem cell graft donor, obtained from the stem cell graft. These receptors were taken from a human donor who donated a stem cell graft to a child with acute myeloid leukemia.

The sample holds many counts of this clonotype. The chain joins TRBV5-1 to TRBJ2-5, with 7 nucleotides matching TRBD1. V shed 4 bases and J 0 bases; nucleotides not matched to a gene: 3. Germline V CDR1 and CDR2: SGHRS, YFSETQ. The CDR3 is made up of 14 amino acids. This CDR3 reads CASSGGQYQETQYF. The CDR3 DNA follows: TGCGCCAGCAGCGGGGGACAGTACCAAGAGACCCAGTACTTC.

This clonotype has a count of ten or more. The J gene is TRBJ2-3, the V gene TRBV29-1; D is possibly TRBD1 (6 bases). This CDR3 is 13 amino acids long. Per the germline V gene, CDR1 is SQVTM and CDR2 is ANQGSEA. Trimming took 7 bases from V and 3 from J, leaving 14 bases between them. CDR3 DNA: TGCAGCGCACGGACAGTGAGGACAGATACGCAGTATTTT. This encodes CSARTVRTDTQYF.

The rearrangement uses TRBV5-1 and TRBJ2-3, with a possible D match to TRBD2 (7 bases). The V end was cut by 5 bases, the J end by 2 bases, with 12 bases between. Looked up from germline, CDR1 is SGHRS and CDR2 is YFSETQ. The CDR3 has 14 amino acids. The CDR3 DNA reads as TGCGCCAGCAGGGAGGGGGGGATCACAGATACGCAGTATTTT. Encoded protein: CASREGGITDTQYF.

This chain joins TRBV5-1 and TRBJ1-2; D is uncertain. Germline CDR1 and CDR2: SGHRS and YFSETQ. Trimming cost V 1 base and J 4 bases, with 14 bases left between them. This CDR3 has 15 residues. This chain's CDR3 is CASSLSGRKFYGYTF. CDR3 in DNA: TGCGCCAGCAGCTTGTCGGGCAGGAAGTTCTATGGCTACACCTTC.

The chain links TRBV11-3 to TRBJ2-3; the D gene is possibly TRBD2 (6 bases). V gave up 4 bases and J gave up 4 bases, with 9 bases separating them. The CDR3 is 13 amino acids. The germline CDR1 and CDR2 sequences are SGHNT and YENEEA. The CDR3 region is CASSSERADTQYF. CDR3 sequence (DNA): TGTGCCAGCAGCTCCGAGCGGGCAGATACGCAGTATTTT.

V and J are TRBV12-3 or TRBV12-4 and TRBJ2-1, with a possible D match to TRBD1 (6 bases). The germline V and J ends were trimmed by 5 bases and 2 bases, with 10 bases remaining between them. The CDR3 is 14 amino acids. The CDR3 bases are TGTGCCAGCAGTCAGGACAGAACCTACAATGAGCAGTTCTTC. This gives the protein CASSQDRTYNEQFF.

This rearrangement joins TRBV6-2 or TRBV6-3 to TRBJ2-1; 11 positions agree with TRBD2. V dropped 2 bases and J dropped 7; count of bases not matched to a gene: 10. The CDR3 spans 17 residues. Germline V gene lookup returns CDR1 MNHEY and CDR2 SVGEGT. The CDR3 loop reads CASSYVPLAGVWNEQFF. In DNA, the CDR3 is TGTGCCAGCAGTTACGTTCCACTAGCGGGGGTCTGGAATGAGCAGTTCTTC.

Of note for this clonotype: This may come from a read error, since a much larger clone is one base off. The rearrangement uses TRBV28 and TRBJ1-2, with a weak D call TRBD1 (5 bases). Germline loops: CDR1 MDHEN, CDR2 SYDVKM. The V and J ends lost 8 bases and 2 bases respectively, with 9 bases between them. This CDR3 is 12 amino acids long. CDR3 in amino acids: CASFDSNYGYTF. CDR3 nucleotide sequence: TGTGCCAGCTTTGACAGCAACTATGGCTACACCTTC.

Of note for this clonotype: Possible read error: a much larger clone is one base away. This sequence joins TRBV6-5 and TRBJ2-7; D might be TRBD1 (5 bases). Trimming took 0 bases from V and 6 from J, leaving 15 bases between them. The CDR3 length is 15 residues. Germline V gene data show CDR1 as MNHEY and CDR2 as SVGAGI. In DNA, the CDR3 is TGTGCCAGCAGTTACTCTCAGGGATTTGGTGGCGAGCAGTACTTC. Translated: CASSYSQGFGGEQYF.

This clonotype has only a few counts. This chain uses TRBV12-3 or TRBV12-4 with TRBJ1-2, with a weak D call TRBD1 (6 bases). V dropped 5 bases and J dropped 1 base, with 14 bases sitting between them. The CDR3 runs 15 residues. The CDR3 loop reads CASSPNRVFNYGYTF. The CDR3, as DNA: TGTGCCAGCAGTCCGAACAGGGTTTTTAACTATGGCTACACCTTC.

The chain combines TRBV6-1 with TRBJ2-7; the match to TRBD1 covers 11 bases. The CDR3 sequence is 17 residues long. Germline CDR1 MNHNS, CDR2 SASEGT. V lost 6 bases to trimming and J lost 3 bases; unmatched junction nucleotides: 13. The CDR3 here is CASRVLSGTGGGYEQYV. CDR3 nucleotides: TGTGCCAGCAGAGTGCTTTCCGGGACAGGGGGAGGCTACGAGCAGTACGTC.

This clonotype was found many times. The genes are TRBV12-3 or TRBV12-4 and TRBJ2-1; 10 bases line up with TRBD2. The length of the CDR3 is 15 residues. J was trimmed by 9 bases and V by 3 bases; bases with no gene match: 8. CDR3 sequence reads: CASSFSGGPTGEQFF. The CDR3 nucleotides are TGTGCCAGCAGTTTTAGCGGGGGGCCGACGGGTGAGCAGTTCTTC.

There are a few counts of this clonotype. The chain links TRBV27 to TRBJ1-1; D is perhaps TRBD1 (5 bases). CDR1 MNHEY and CDR2 SMNVEV come from the germline V gene (reference sequence). Trimming took 1 base from V and 4 from J, leaving 10 bases between them. CDR3 length equals 14 residues. In DNA form, the CDR3 reads TGTGCCAGCAGTTTATTTGAGGGGAGCACTGAAGCTTTCTTT. Its protein product is CASSLFEGSTEAFF.

J is TRBJ1-5 and V is TRBV15, with D possibly being TRBD1 (6 bases). V was shortened by 2 bases and J by 3 bases, with 23 bases between the two germline ends. This CDR3 has 19 residues. Looked up from germline, CDR1 is LNHNV and CDR2 is YYDKDF (reference sequence). In nucleotides, the CDR3 is TGTGCCACCAGCAGAATAGTAAGCACCTCTCGGGACACCAATCAGCCCCAGCATTTT. It codes for CATSRIVSTSRDTNQPQHF.

This clonotype has a count of ten or more. The chain has TRBV12-3 or TRBV12-4 and TRBJ1-6; D call uncertain. Trimming shortened V by 4 bases and J by 7 bases, and 14 bases separated the two germline ends. The CDR3 runs to 15 residues. The CDR3 bases are TGTGCCAGCAGTTCCTCTGGACGTCCGAATTCACCCCTCCACTTT. It specifies CASSSSGRPNSPLHF.

This clonotype has more than one count but fewer than ten. V usage is TRBV12-3 or TRBV12-4 and J usage is TRBJ2-3; 7 nucleotides align to TRBD1. The ends lost 1 base at V and 3 bases at J; junction bases unmatched: 4. The CDR3 length is 15 residues. The CDR3 loop is CASSLVGQITDTQYF. DNA for the CDR3: TGTGCCAGCAGTTTAGTGGGACAGATTACAGATACGCAGTATTTT.

This clonotype came up a few times. The chain joins TRBV7-2 to TRBJ1-6; 7 bases match TRBD1. The ends lost 5 bases at V and 9 bases at J; junction bases unmatched: 4. This CDR3 has 13 residues. The V gene's germline CDR1 is SGHTA and CDR2 FQGNSA. CDR3 sequence reads: CASSPTGSSPLHF. DNA for the CDR3: TGTGCCAGCAGCCCGACAGGGAGTTCACCCCTCCACTTT.

This rearrangement joins TRBV6-5 to TRBJ1-1; D call uncertain. The CDR3 runs 13 residues. The germline V gene encodes CDR1 MNHEY and CDR2 SVGAGI. Trimming pared 6 bases from V and 5 bases from J, leaving 13 bases between. The CDR3 loop reads CASSPLGVTEAFF. The CDR3 DNA reads TGTGCCAGCAGCCCCCTCGGGGTAACTGAAGCTTTCTTT.

The chain carries TRBV28 and TRBJ2-5; 9 bases are a match to TRBD1. Germline V lookup: CDR1 MDHEN, CDR2 SYDVKM. V shed 9 bases, J shed 2 bases, and the junction held 7 bases outside the gene matches. The CDR3 has 14 residues. CDR3 sequence: CARSTGGPQETQYF. The CDR3 coding sequence is TGTGCCAGGAGTACAGGGGGCCCACAAGAGACCCAGTACTTC.

This clonotype was recorded once. V is TRBV20-1 and J is TRBJ2-1, with D unclear. Looked up from germline, CDR1 is DFQATT and CDR2 is SNEGSKA (reference sequence). This CDR3 comprises 12 residues. The V gene lost 8 bases and the J gene lost 0 bases, with 8 bases spanning the gap. CDR3 in DNA: TGCAGTCCTGGACCCTCCTACAATGAGCAGTTCTTC. This codes for CSPGPSYNEQFF.

This clonotype occurred a few times. The chain recombines TRBV20-1 with TRBJ2-1; TRBD1 aligns across 9 bases. Germline V gene sequence: CDR1 DFQATT, CDR2 SNEGSKA (reference sequence). After removal of 0 bases from V and 4 bases from J, the junction contained 16 bases not matched to a gene. The CDR3 runs to 19 residues. CDR3 sequence: CSARDRKTAGTGNYNEQFF. CDR3 DNA: TGCAGTGCTAGAGATAGGAAAACCGCCGGGACAGGGAATTACAATGAGCAGTTCTTC.

This clonotype was seen at least ten times. This chain connects TRBV29-1 to TRBJ2-1; 12 nucleotides agree with TRBD1. The germline V gene encodes CDR1 SQVTM and CDR2 ANQGSEA. J lost 6 bases, V lost 3 bases, and 9 bases had no gene match. This CDR3 has 16 residues. The CDR3 region has the DNA TGCAGCGTTGATGGGGGACAGGGGGCGAAGGTCAATGAGCAGTTCTTC. Protein product: CSVDGGQGAKVNEQFF.

This clonotype was seen ten or more times. The gene calls are TRBV24-1 and TRBJ2-7, with D possibly matching TRBD2 (6 bases). CDR3 length: 15 residues. The germline V gene encodes CDR1 KGHDR and CDR2 SFDVKD. Trimming took off 5 bases at V and 9 bases at J, with 22 bases between the two ends. The CDR3 nucleotides are TGTGCCACCAGTGCCGCAACCGGGACTGCGGCCGGGCAGTACTTC. Translating it yields CATSAATGTAAGQYF.

The V call is TRBV20-1, the J call TRBJ1-5; tentative D call: TRBD1 (6 bases). The CDR3 runs 16 residues. V lost 6 bases and J lost 5, with 23 bases in between. Germline V CDR1 and CDR2: DFQATT, SNEGSKA (reference sequence). This CDR3 reads CSAREGGSQPYQPQHF. Written as DNA, the CDR3 is TGCAGTGCCCGAGAGGGGGGGTCCCAACCTTATCAGCCCCAGCATTTT.

The chain combines TRBV7-7 with TRBJ2-5, with 8 bases lining up with TRBD2. The germline CDR1 and CDR2 sequences are SSHAT and FNYEAQ (reference sequence). V trimming: 3 bases; J trimming: 2 bases; junction bases outside the gene matches: 8. The CDR3 loop spans 16 amino acids. CDR3 sequence: CASSFSRGVAQETQYF. The CDR3 DNA is TGTGCCAGCAGCTTCTCGCGGGGGGTGGCGCAAGAGACCCAGTACTTC.

This rearrangement joins TRBV7-9 to TRBJ2-4; D tentatively fits TRBD1 or TRBD2 (5 bases each). This CDR3 has 13 residues. Germline V gives CDR1 SEHNR, CDR2 FQNEAQ (reference sequence). Trimming pared 8 bases from V and 6 bases from J, leaving 14 bases between. In nucleotides, the CDR3 is TGTGCCAGCCTCCTTGAGAGGGGAAACATTCAGTACTTC. It translates to CASLLERGNIQYF.